This is a list of T cell receptor beta chains from one sample in a study of ipilimumab plus nivolumab after autologous stem cell transplantation. The table came from immunoSEQ multiplex PCR; TCRdb's copy has only in-frame clones and leaves some out. The table records roughly 16,000 clones, about 81% of them present only once. Sample: PBMCs, taken in a trial of ipilimumab plus nivolumab as post-transplant consolidation. The source of these receptors is a male donor with diffuse large B-cell lymphoma. CDR3s include the opening cysteine and the closing phenylalanine or tryptophan. D genes are given only for firm matches. Size values are once, few and many counts, or a class for expanded clones, and some rows have none.

J gene	V gene	clone size	D gene	CDR3 DNA	CDR3 protein
TRBJ2-6	TRBV5-4	-	-	TGTGCCAGCGGAGTCTATCTTGCGTACAAAAGTCGGGCCAACGTCCTGACTTTC	CASGVYLAYKSRANVLTF
TRBJ1-1	TRBV5-4	-	-	TGTGCCAGCAGCTCACAGGCAATGAACACTGAAGCTTTCTTT	CASSSQAMNTEAFF
TRBJ2-2	TRBV19	medium-sized	-	TGTGCCAGTAGTCCTCCGGTGGGCGGGGAGCTGTTTTTT	CASSPPVGGELFF
TRBJ2-7	TRBV6-5	-	-	TGTGCCAGCAGTTACGGGGGTAGCGGCTACGAGCAGTACTTC	CASSYGGSGYEQYF
TRBJ1-2	TRBV10-1	-	-	TGCGCCAGCAGTGCAACGGGCTATGGCTACACCTTC	CASSATGYGYTF
TRBJ1-2	TRBV2	-	-	TGTGCCAGCGGGGAGGTAGGGTGGGATGGCTACACCTTC	CASGEVGWDGYTF
TRBJ1-1	TRBV19	-	TRBD1	TGTGCCAGTAGCGGACAGGGGAGGATCGGATATTCCCCTGAAGCTTTCTTT	CASSGQGRIGYSPEAFF
TRBJ1-2	TRBV4-3	few	-	TGCGCCAGCAGCCAAATGCTGAACTATGGCTACACCTTC	CASSQMLNYGYTF
TRBJ2-5	TRBV9	-	-	TGTGCCAGCAGCGTAGGACAGGTGGTGGAGACCCAGTACTTC	CASSVGQVVETQYF
TRBJ2-2	TRBV18	-	-	TGTGCCAGCTCACCACTGCCCGGGGTCACCGGGGAGCTGTTTTTT	CASSPLPGVTGELFF
TRBJ1-1	TRBV19	-	-	TGTGCCAGTACCCCAACAGGGACCACTGAAGCTTTCTTT	CASTPTGTTEAFF
TRBJ1-4	TRBV2	-	TRBD1	TGTGCCAGCAGTCCTTCGGCAGGGGGGAATGAAAAACTGTTTTTT	CASSPSAGGNEKLFF
TRBJ1-5	TRBV2	-	-	TGTGCCAGCCAGCAGGGTAGGAGCAATCAGCCCCAGCATTTT	CASQQGRSNQPQHF
TRBJ2-2	TRBV7-9	-	-	TGTGCCAGCAGCTTACCCAACGGGGGAGCCCCTAACACCGGGGAGCTGTTTTTT	CASSLPNGGAPNTGELFF
TRBJ1-4	TRBV27	-	TRBD1	TGTGCCAGCAGTTCCAATCGACAGGGGGAGAAACTGTTTTTT	CASSSNRQGEKLFF
TRBJ2-7	TRBV6-6	-	TRBD1	TGTGCCAGCAGTTACTCCGGACAGGGAACCTACGAGCAGTACTTC	CASSYSGQGTYEQYF
TRBJ1-1	TRBV9	-	-	TGTGCCAGCAGCGCCCATACAGGGAAGGACACTGAAGCTTTCTTT	CASSAHTGKDTEAFF
TRBJ2-3	TRBV7-8	-	-	TGTGCCAGCAGCTTTAGGCGGCCTACAGGCACAGATACGCAGTATTTT	CASSFRRPTGTDTQYF
TRBJ1-1	TRBV10-3	-	TRBD1	TGTGCCACCGGGACAGGGGGTATGAACACTGAAGCTTTCTTT	CATGTGGMNTEAFF
TRBJ2-6	TRBV6-6	-	-	TGTGCCTCGGGCAGGGATGGGGCCAACGTCCTGACTTTC	CASGRDGANVLTF
TRBJ2-1	TRBV9	once	-	TGTGCCAGCAGCGTAGCGAGCTCCTACAATGAGCAGTTCTTC	CASSVASSYNEQFF
TRBJ1-6	TRBV5-1	few	TRBD1	TGCGCCAGCAAAGAGACAGGGTGGAATTCACCCCTCCACTTT	CASKETGWNSPLHF
TRBJ2-7	TRBV6-5	-	-	TGTGCCAGCACCCAGGGAGGCGAGCAGTACTTC	CASTQGGEQYF
TRBJ2-7	TRBV7-9	-	TRBD1	TGTGCCAGCAGCTTAAAACACCGGGACAGGGAAGTATCCTACGAGCAGTACTTC	CASSLKHRDREVSYEQYF
TRBJ2-3	TRBV21-1	-	-	TGTGCCAGCAGCAAAGTTGGGACTCAGAGTTTAAATACGCAGTATTTT	CASSKVGTQSLNTQYF
TRBJ2-4	TRBV19	-	TRBD2	TGTGCCAGTAGCCTCGGACTAGCGCTAGGGTTGGACATTCAGTACTTC	CASSLGLALGLDIQYF
TRBJ2-2	TRBV5-1	-	-	TGCGCCAGCAGCTTCAGTGTTGGGAACACCGGGGAGCTGTTTTTT	CASSFSVGNTGELFF
TRBJ2-5	TRBV11-1	-	-	TGTGCCAGCAGCCACGGGTCTCAAGAGACCCAGTACTTC	CASSHGSQETQYF
TRBJ2-3	TRBV19	-	TRBD1	TGTGCCAGTAGACCCAGGGGGAGCACAGATACGCAGTATTTT	CASRPRGSTDTQYF
TRBJ1-6	TRBV30	-	TRBD1	TGTGCCTGGAGCCTAGGACAGGGGAATTCACCCCTCCACTTT	CAWSLGQGNSPLHF
TRBJ2-3	TRBV7-7	few	TRBD2	TGTGCTAGCAGCTTTGGACTAGCGGACACAGATACGCAGTATTTT	CASSFGLADTDTQYF
TRBJ2-4	TRBV6-1	-	TRBD2	TGTGCCAGCGCCCTGAGCGGGAGTGGCATTCAGTACTTC	CASALSGSGIQYF
TRBJ2-5	TRBV5-4	-	-	TGTGCCAGCAGCTTCGACGTGGGGAAACAAGAGACCCAGTACTTC	CASSFDVGKQETQYF
TRBJ1-5	TRBV15	-	TRBD1	TGTGCCACCAGCAGATCTACCCCGTGGACAGGGAATCAGCCCCAGCATTTT	CATSRSTPWTGNQPQHF
TRBJ1-2	TRBV6-5	-	-	TGTGCCAGCAGTTTGGGACGGCCCTATGGCTACACCTTC	CASSLGRPYGYTF
TRBJ1-5	TRBV19	large	-	TGTGCCAGTAGTAGACAGCTCAATCAGCCCCAGCATTTT	CASSRQLNQPQHF
TRBJ1-5	TRBV15	-	TRBD1	TGTGCCACCAGTAGGGGGCGCGTCGGCAATCAGCCCCAGCATTTT	CATSRGRVGNQPQHF
TRBJ2-5	TRBV29-1	-	TRBD2	TGCAGCGTTTCTGGCGGGAGGGCCGGGGAGACCCAGTACTTC	CSVSGGRAGETQYF
TRBJ2-3	TRBV6-6	-	-	TGTGCCAGCAGTTACTCGGTCGGGGGCACAGATACGCAGTATTTT	CASSYSVGGTDTQYF
TRBJ1-1	TRBV13	-	-	TGTGCCAGCAGTGAACTAGGCCCCTGGAACACTGAAGCTTTCTTT	CASSELGPWNTEAFF